The 32 T cell receptor beta chains reported below all come from one sample, sequenced in a study of T cell responses to AZD1222 COVID-19 vaccine. Profiling relied on immunoSEQ multiplex PCR, and the TCRdb table lists in-frame clones only, not all of them. The sample consists of tens of thousands of clones, around 83% of them appearing once. The sample in question was peripheral blood, obtained on day 0 of AZD1222 vaccination. All receptors derive from an adult in good health.

This clone was observed a single time. This chain links TRBV6-6 with TRBJ1-5, with a tentative D call TRBD1 (5 bases). Between the trimmed V and J ends, which lost 6 bases and 3 bases, there was a span of 15 bases. Germline assignment: CDR1 MNHNY and CDR2 SVGAGI (reference sequence). CDR3 length equals 15 residues. The CDR3 DNA reads TGTGCCAGCAGAAGTGGGTTAGGGACCAATCAGCCCCAGCATTTT. Protein sequence: CASRSGLGTNQPQHF.

The count of this clone is one. J is TRBJ1-1 and V is TRBV19; D unclear. Germline CDR1 is LNHDA and CDR2 is SQIVND (reference sequence). CDR3 length: 14 residues. Trimming removed 9 bases at V and 0 bases at J, with 14 bases between. The CDR3 nucleotides read TGTGCCAGGGTAAAGAGAAAACTGAACACTGAAGCTTTCTTT. Encoded protein: CARVKRKLNTEAFF.

This rearrangement joins TRBV4-1 to TRBJ2-7; 16 positions agree with TRBD2. The CDR3 runs to 16 residues. V lost 7 bases to trimming and J lost 4 bases; unmatched junction nucleotides: 7. CDR1 and CDR2 from the germline V gene are MGHRA and YSYEKL. The CDR3 DNA reads as TGCGCCAGCAACTCCGGGACTAGCGGGGGGGCTTACGAGCAGTACTTC. The encoded protein is CASNSGTSGGAYEQYF.

The CDR3 loop is CASSPSAGNEKLFF. CDR3 DNA: TGTGCCAGCAGCCCCTCAGCAGGGAATGAAAAACTGTTTTTT. The rearrangement joins TRBV7-8 to TRBJ1-4; D is perhaps TRBD1 (5 bases). Germline CDR1 reads SGHVS; CDR2 reads FQNEAQ. V dropped 5 bases and J dropped 5 bases, with 12 bases sitting between them. There are 14 residues in the CDR3.

This clone was found a few times. The V gene is TRBV4-2, the J gene TRBJ2-1; tentatively, D is TRBD1 (5 bases). CDR1 and CDR2 (germline): LGHNA, YNFKEQ. V lost 4 bases and J lost 0, with 10 bases in between. CDR3 length equals 15 residues. The CDR3 sequence: CASSPRASSYNEQFF. The CDR3 nucleotides read TGTGCCAGCAGCCCCAGGGCTAGCTCCTACAATGAGCAGTTCTTC.

The J gene is TRBJ1-5, the V gene TRBV13; D gene ambiguous. The germline CDR1 and CDR2 sequences are PRHDT and FYEKMQ (reference sequence). This CDR3 spans 16 amino acids. Trimming stripped 1 base from V and 0 bases from J, with 10 bases between. CDR3 loop: CASSLVSDYSNQPQHF. In nucleotides, the CDR3 is TGTGCCAGCAGCTTAGTGTCAGATTATAGCAATCAGCCCCAGCATTTT.

The gene calls are TRBV5-6 and TRBJ1-3, with 11 bases identical to TRBD1. Germline CDR1 reads SGHDT; CDR2 reads YYEEEE. V lost 4 bases to trimming and J lost 4 bases; unmatched junction nucleotides: 16. This CDR3 contains 19 residues. The CDR3 here is CASSQTGTGGVFFGNTIYF. CDR3 bases: TGTGCCAGCAGCCAAACCGGGACAGGGGGTGTTTTTTTCGGAAACACCATATATTTT. Based on the CDR3 plus reference TRBV5-6 and TRBJ1-3, the full variable domain is DAGVTQSPTHLIKTRGQQVTLRCSPKSGHDTVSWYQQALGQGPQFIFQYYEEEERQRGNFPDRFSGHQFPNYSSELNVNALLLGDSALYLCASSQTGTGGVFFGNTIYFGEGSWLTVV.

The chain combines TRBV30 with TRBJ1-2; 7 bases map to TRBD1. Germline CDR1 reads GTSNPN; CDR2 reads SVGIG (reference sequence). The CDR3 runs 14 residues. J gave up 4 bases and V 1 base, and 6 bases lay outside the gene matches. The CDR3 region is CAWSGKGQSYGYTF. The CDR3 DNA reads as TGTGCCTGGAGTGGAAAGGGACAGAGCTATGGCTACACCTTC.

The chain couples TRBV6-5 to TRBJ1-6; D call uncertain. CDR1 and CDR2 (germline): MNHEY, SVGAGI. V was cut by 0 bases and J by 4 bases, with 4 bases left in between. The CDR3 loop spans 14 amino acids. The DNA for the CDR3 is TGTGCCAGCAGTTACTCGAGGTATAATTCACCCCTCCACTTT. The encoded protein is CASSYSRYNSPLHF.

The rearrangement links TRBV27 to TRBJ1-5, with a tentative D call TRBD1 (6 bases). The CDR3 extends over 13 amino acids. V shed 3 bases and J shed 5 bases, with 8 bases lying between them. Germline assignment: CDR1 MNHEY and CDR2 SMNVEV (reference sequence). As DNA, the CDR3 is TGTGCCAGCAGTTTTTACAGGGATCAGCCCCAGCATTTT. Protein product: CASSFYRDQPQHF.

The CDR3, as DNA: TGCGCCAGCAGCCAACCTCCCTGGGCGGGGAGGCTCTACAATGAGCAGTTCTTC. Translated, it gives CASSQPPWAGRLYNEQFF. The V and J genes are TRBV4-1 and TRBJ2-1; maybe TRBD2 (6 bases). Germline V gene sequence: CDR1 MGHRA, CDR2 YSYEKL. Trimming pared 2 bases from V and 3 bases from J, leaving 20 bases between. There are 18 residues in the CDR3.

This clone was found once. The chain joins TRBV19 to TRBJ2-2, with 9 bases that match TRBD2. Unmatched junction bases numbered 2, after V lost 5 bases and J lost 1 base. The CDR3 is made up of 15 amino acids. Germline CDR1 reads LNHDA; CDR2 reads SQIVND (reference sequence). CDR3 sequence reads: CASSSAGGNTGELFF. CDR3 DNA: TGTGCCAGTAGTTCAGCGGGGGGGAACACCGGGGAGCTGTTTTTT.

In its sample, this clone was seen a few times. One junction end does not reproduce the germline sequence, and a read error may be involved. The chain combines TRBV5-8 with TRBJ2-7; TRBD2 matches 8 bases. CDR1 and CDR2 from the germline V gene are SGHTS and YDEGEE. The CDR3 is made up of 14 amino acids. This CDR3 is CASRLAGSSYEQYF. As DNA, the CDR3 is TGTGCCAGCCGCTTAGCGGGGAGCTCCTACGAGCAGTACTTC.

This rearrangement joins TRBV6-2 or TRBV6-3 to TRBJ2-4, with TRBD2 matching 11 bases. CDR3 size: 17 residues. CDR1 and CDR2 (germline): MNHEY, SVGEGT. The V segment lost 2 bases and the J segment 8 bases; nucleotides outside the gene matches: 11. CDR3 sequence reads: CASSYIAGGPSEHIQYF. The DNA of the CDR3 is TGTGCCAGCAGTTACATAGCGGGGGGGCCGAGTGAACACATTCAGTACTTC.

The sample holds one count of this clone. V and J are TRBV7-2 and TRBJ1-5; D is undetermined. Per the germline V gene, CDR1 is SGHTA and CDR2 is FQGNSA. CDR3 size: 17 residues. Trimming took 5 bases from V and 0 from J, leaving 17 bases between them. The CDR3 DNA follows: TGTGCCAGCAGCCCATCTCTCCCAAGCCCTAGCAATCAGCCCCAGCATTTT. This codes for CASSPSLPSPSNQPQHF.

The chain links TRBV4-1 to TRBJ1-1; 7 bases map to TRBD1. CDR1 is MGHRA and CDR2 is YSYEKL in the germline V gene. The trim removed 0 bases at V and 4 bases at J, leaving 2 bases unmatched. The CDR3 is 14 residues long. CDR3 amino acids: CASSQDRGTTEAFF. Written as DNA, the CDR3 is TGCGCCAGCAGCCAAGACAGGGGGACCACTGAAGCTTTCTTT.

This clone has a single count. This chain uses TRBV5-6 with TRBJ1-2; 7 bases map to TRBD1. CDR3 length: 15 residues. The junction had 6 bases not matched to a gene; V was cut back by 0 bases and J by 4 bases. In germline, CDR1 is SGHDT, CDR2 YYEEEE. The CDR3 DNA follows: TGTGCCAGCAGCTTGGCTGGACAGGTGGGCTATGGCTACACCTTC. Protein product: CASSLAGQVGYGYTF.

This chain joins TRBV6-1 and TRBJ1-4; a possible D gene is TRBD1 (5 bases). This CDR3 is 16 amino acids long. The germline V gene has CDR1 MNHNS and CDR2 SASEGT. V dropped 3 bases and J dropped 2 bases, with 13 bases sitting between them. The CDR3 is CASSDPRVSTNEKLFF. The CDR3 nucleotides read TGTGCCAGCAGTGACCCCAGGGTTTCTACTAATGAAAAACTGTTTTTT.

The chain employs TRBV6-1 and TRBJ2-3, with D perhaps assigned TRBD1 or TRBD2 (6 bases each). Looked up from germline, CDR1 is MNHNS and CDR2 is SASEGT. V lost 3 bases and J lost 2, with 9 bases in between. The CDR3 runs 14 residues. The CDR3 DNA reads as TGTGCCAGCAGTGATCCGGGGGCCACAGATACGCAGTATTTT. Amino acids: CASSDPGATDTQYF.

The rearrangement joins TRBV19 to TRBJ2-7, with D maybe TRBD1 (5 bases). This CDR3 region has 14 residues. Trimming pared 3 bases from V and 3 bases from J, leaving 12 bases between. Germline loops: CDR1 LNHDA, CDR2 SQIVND (reference sequence). This CDR3 reads CASSIGHPLYEQYF. CDR3 DNA: TGTGCCAGTAGTATTGGACACCCGCTCTACGAGCAGTACTTC.

The chain employs TRBV5-1 and TRBJ2-2; 9 bases match TRBD1. This CDR3 has 14 amino acids. V lost 4 bases to trimming and J lost 11 bases; unmatched junction nucleotides: 9. The germline gives CDR1 SGHRS, CDR2 YFSETQ. CDR3 coding DNA: TGCGCCAGCAGCCCGAAGGACAGGGGCGGAGAGCTGTTTTTT. It yields the protein CASSPKDRGGELFF.

The CDR3 DNA is TGTGCCAGCAGCTTGGGGGAGGGGGGCTCTTGGAATTCACCCCTCCACTTT. Its protein product is CASSLGEGGSWNSPLHF. V and J are TRBV9 and TRBJ1-6; a possible D gene is TRBD1 (6 bases). The V gene lost 4 bases and the J gene lost 7 bases, with 21 bases spanning the gap. CDR1 SGDLS and CDR2 YYNGEE come from the germline V gene. The CDR3 covers 17 residues.

This clone was recorded a few times. Here the CDR3 DNA reads TGCGCCAGCAGCTCGGACAGCGAAGCTTTCTTT. This translates into CASSSDSEAFF. The gene calls are TRBV5-1 and TRBJ1-1; possible D gene TRBD1, 6 bases. The germline V gene encodes CDR1 SGHRS and CDR2 YFSETQ. Trimming stripped 3 bases from V and 8 bases from J, with 8 bases between. CDR3 length: 11 amino acids.

The gene calls are TRBV2 and TRBJ2-5; 12 bases fit TRBD2. This CDR3 has 18 residues. CDR1 is SNHLY and CDR2 is FYNNEI in the germline V gene. V lost 2 bases to trimming and J lost 3 bases; unmatched junction nucleotides: 10. The CDR3 protein is CASSESRTSGVGKETQYF. CDR3 sequence (DNA): TGTGCCAGCAGTGAAAGTCGGACTAGCGGGGTTGGGAAAGAGACCCAGTACTTC.

V is TRBV13 and J is TRBJ2-2; 9 bases are shared with TRBD1. Germline-derived CDR1 and CDR2 are PRHDT and FYEKMQ (reference sequence). The CDR3 length is 17 residues. The V gene end was trimmed by 1 base and the J gene end by 5 bases; junction bases not matched to a gene: 8. The DNA of the CDR3 is TGTGCCAGCAGCTTAGACCGGGGACAGGGAGGAACCGGGGAGCTGTTTTTT. Its protein is CASSLDRGQGGTGELFF.

The chain joins TRBV5-1 to TRBJ2-3, with 15 bases that match TRBD2. The CDR3 extends over 15 amino acids. The trim removed 8 bases at V and 2 bases at J, leaving 3 bases unmatched. The germline CDR1 and CDR2 sequences are SGHRS and YFSETQ. The CDR3 region has the DNA TGCGCCAGTGGACTAGCGGGGGGGTTCACAGATACGCAGTATTTT. Amino acids: CASGLAGGFTDTQYF.

The chain couples TRBV28 to TRBJ1-2, with D possibly matching TRBD1 (6 bases). Trimming left V 8 bases short and J 6 bases short, with 19 bases between. Germline V gives CDR1 MDHEN, CDR2 SYDVKM. The CDR3 runs to 14 residues. CDR3 sequence reads: CASDTLGGADGYTF. In DNA form, the CDR3 reads TGTGCCAGCGATACTTTGGGGGGGGCGGATGGCTACACCTTC.

The CDR3 sequence is CASSYGDSYNSPLHF. In DNA, the CDR3 is TGTGCCAGCAGTTACGGAGACTCCTATAATTCACCCCTCCACTTT. V and J are TRBV6-5 and TRBJ1-6; D is unresolved. Trimming stripped 2 bases from V and 0 bases from J, with 5 bases between. CDR3 length: 15 residues. Germline V gene lookup returns CDR1 MNHEY and CDR2 SVGAGI.

The chain links TRBV5-1 to TRBJ2-7, with 9 nucleotides matching TRBD1. Germline-derived CDR1 and CDR2 are SGHRS and YFSETQ. This CDR3 region has 16 residues. J gave up 4 bases and V 1 base, and 9 bases lay outside the gene matches. The CDR3 protein is CASSLRAGTGKYEQYF. The CDR3 nucleotides read TGCGCCAGCAGCTTGCGGGCCGGGACAGGGAAATACGAGCAGTACTTC.

This chain links TRBV7-9 with TRBJ2-3; TRBD2 matches at 10 bases. V trimming: 5 bases; J trimming: 3 bases; junction bases outside the gene matches: 5. Germline loops: CDR1 SEHNR, CDR2 FQNEAQ (reference sequence). This CDR3 spans 15 amino acids. The DNA for the CDR3 is TGTGCCAGCAGCGTAGGACTAGCGGAGACAGATACGCAGTATTTT. This codes for CASSVGLAETDTQYF.

The CDR3 is CASSPSRLLGKDIQYF. In nucleotides, the CDR3 is TGTGCCAGCAGCCCAAGCCGCCTGCTGGGTAAGGACATTCAGTACTTC. The V gene is TRBV3-1 (or the pseudogene TRBV3-2), the J gene TRBJ2-4; D remains unclear. The CDR3 runs to 16 residues. Germline loops: CDR1 LGHDT, CDR2 YNNKEL (reference sequence). V was trimmed by 4 bases and J by 8 bases, leaving 21 bases between them.

V and J are TRBV11-2 and TRBJ2-7; 7 nucleotides align to TRBD1. V dropped 5 bases and J dropped 4; count of bases not matched to a gene: 5. CDR1 is SGHAT and CDR2 is FQNNGV in the germline V gene. The CDR3 runs 13 residues. The CDR3 nucleotides read TGTGCCAGCAGCAAGGGACAGCTATACGAGCAGTACTTC. It encodes CASSKGQLYEQYF.